These T cell receptor beta chains were read from a single sample in a study of regulatory T cells in long-lasting Graves disease. TCRdb called the multiplex PCR reads again in MiXCR, with one record for every CDR3 protein. The sample yields more than 650,000 distinct CDR3 sequences, 25% to 30% seen once. The sample in question was peripheral blood mononuclear cells (PBMCs), obtained when the disease was refractory, from a patient treated with antithyroid drugs. Receptor source: a female donor with Graves disease. CDR3s include the opening cysteine and the closing phenylalanine or tryptophan. Fields, in order: CDR3 DNA, CDR3 protein, V gene, clone size, J gene, D gene. D genes are given only for firm matches. Only some rows state a clone size, as once, few, many or a class for expanded clones.

CDR3 DNA: TGTGCCAGCAGTTCCCCGGGACGTAAGAACACTGAAGCTTTCTTT
CDR3 protein: CASSSPGRKNTEAFF
V gene: TRBV28
clone size: NA
J gene: TRBJ1-1
D gene: NA

CDR3 DNA: TGTGCTAGTGGTTTTAACGGGCTGGGCAGCCACTACGAGCAGTACTTC
CDR3 protein: CASGFNGLGSHYEQYF
V gene: TRBV12-5
clone size: few
J gene: TRBJ2-7
D gene: NA

CDR3 DNA: TGTGCCAGCAGCTTACGTACAGTCTCCTCTGGAAACACCATATATTTT
CDR3 protein: CASSLRTVSSGNTIYF
V gene: TRBV7-9
clone size: NA
J gene: TRBJ1-3
D gene: NA

CDR3 DNA: TGTGCCAGCGTAATCACTGTGAACACTGAAGCTTTCTTT
CDR3 protein: CASVITVNTEAFF
V gene: TRBV12-3/TRBV12-4
clone size: NA
J gene: TRBJ1-1
D gene: NA

CDR3 DNA: TGTGCCAGCCGGTTTGCGGAGTCGAATGAAAAACTGTTTTTT
CDR3 protein: CASRFAESNEKLFF
V gene: TRBV6-1
clone size: NA
J gene: TRBJ1-4
D gene: NA

CDR3 DNA: TGTGCCAGCAGTCCCAGGGGGTGGAGCAATCAGCCCCAGCATTTT
CDR3 protein: CASSPRGWSNQPQHF
V gene: TRBV2
clone size: NA
J gene: TRBJ1-5
D gene: TRBD1

CDR3 DNA: TGTGCCAGCAGTAGTCGGACAGTTGGGGTTAACGGTGAAGCTTTCTTT
CDR3 protein: CASSSRTVGVNGEAFF
V gene: TRBV6-1
clone size: few
J gene: TRBJ1-1
D gene: NA

CDR3 DNA: TGTGCCAGCAGCCCCCTCGAGGCTAGCGGGAGTTACAGCCCCCCCGGGGCCAACGTCCTGACTTTC
CDR3 protein: CASSPLEASGSYSPPGANVLTF
V gene: TRBV11-2
clone size: few
J gene: TRBJ2-6
D gene: TRBD2

CDR3 DNA: TGTGCCAGCAGCATGCAAGCCGGGACAGGGGAAGAGACCCAGTACTTC
CDR3 protein: CASSMQAGTGEETQYF
V gene: TRBV7-2
clone size: many
J gene: TRBJ2-5
D gene: TRBD1

CDR3 DNA: TGCAGCGTCGAGTCGGGGGGCCCGGGCGAGCAGTACTTC
CDR3 protein: CSVESGGPGEQYF
V gene: TRBV29-1
clone size: NA
J gene: TRBJ2-7
D gene: NA

CDR3 DNA: TGCAGCGCCTCAGGGAACCAAGAGACCCAGTACTTC
CDR3 protein: CSASGNQETQYF
V gene: TRBV20-1
clone size: many
J gene: TRBJ2-5
D gene: NA

CDR3 DNA: TGTGCCAGCAGTGATTCCAGGCTAGCGAGCAACGAGCAGTACTTC
CDR3 protein: CASSDSRLASNEQYF
V gene: TRBV6-1
clone size: NA
J gene: TRBJ2-7
D gene: NA

CDR3 DNA: TGTGCCAGTAGTCTGACAGGGAAAGCTTTCTTT
CDR3 protein: CASSLTGKAFF
V gene: TRBV19
clone size: NA
J gene: TRBJ1-1
D gene: TRBD1

CDR3 DNA: TGTGCCAGCAACAATGGGACAGTAGGGATTCAGTACTTC
CDR3 protein: CASNNGTVGIQYF
V gene: TRBV27
clone size: NA
J gene: TRBJ2-5
D gene: TRBD1

CDR3 DNA: TGTGCCATCAGTGGGCTAGAAGGGTCCTACGAGCAGTACTTC
CDR3 protein: CAISGLEGSYEQYF
V gene: TRBV10-3
clone size: NA
J gene: TRBJ2-7
D gene: NA

CDR3 DNA: TGTGCCAGCAGTCTTGGAGCGGGTGTAAAGACCCAGTACTTC
CDR3 protein: CASSLGAGVKTQYF
V gene: TRBV12-3/TRBV12-4
clone size: NA
J gene: TRBJ2-5
D gene: NA

CDR3 DNA: TGTGCCTGTCAAACCGGGTCTGGCGGCTACACCTTC
CDR3 protein: CACQTGSGGYTF
V gene: TRBV30
clone size: few
J gene: TRBJ1-2
D gene: NA

CDR3 DNA: TGTGCCAGCAGAAGCGTTCTGGACAAATTGCTGTTT
CDR3 protein: CASRSVLDKLLF
V gene: TRBV28
clone size: NA
J gene: TRBJ1-1
D gene: NA

CDR3 DNA: TGTGCCAGTACCCGGGCCCGGACAGGGGTTGCTGAAGCTTTCTTT
CDR3 protein: CASTRARTGVAEAFF
V gene: TRBV19
clone size: NA
J gene: TRBJ1-1
D gene: TRBD1

CDR3 DNA: TGCGCCAGCAGCCGGGACAGGACTAATGAAAAACTGTTTTTT
CDR3 protein: CASSRDRTNEKLFF
V gene: TRBV5-1
clone size: NA
J gene: TRBJ1-4
D gene: TRBD1

CDR3 DNA: TGTGCCTGGAGTATTAACTATGGCTACACCTTC
CDR3 protein: CAWSINYGYTF
V gene: TRBV30
clone size: NA
J gene: TRBJ1-2
D gene: NA

CDR3 DNA: TGTGCCAGCAGTCCGCCGACAGGGGGGTACACCGGGGAGCTGTTTTTT
CDR3 protein: CASSPPTGGYTGELFF
V gene: TRBV27
clone size: NA
J gene: TRBJ2-2
D gene: TRBD1

CDR3 DNA: TGTGCCAGCAGTGAACGGCCTCCTCCCCAGTACAATGAGCAGTTCTTC
CDR3 protein: CASSERPPPQYNEQFF
V gene: TRBV25-1
clone size: NA
J gene: TRBJ2-1
D gene: NA

CDR3 DNA: TGTGCCACCAGCAGAGATAGCGGCTCCTACAATGAGCAGTTCTTC
CDR3 protein: CATSRDSGSYNEQFF
V gene: TRBV15
clone size: many
J gene: TRBJ2-1
D gene: NA

CDR3 DNA: TGTGCCAGCTCACCACTGACAGGGGGTGTCGGCGGGAGTAAGAACGAGCAGTACTTC
CDR3 protein: CASSPLTGGVGGSKNEQYF
V gene: TRBV6-1
clone size: NA
J gene: TRBJ2-7
D gene: TRBD1

CDR3 DNA: TGTGCCAGCAGTTTCCACAGAGGGACAGCACAAACCGGGGGTCAGCCCCAGCATTTT
CDR3 protein: CASSFHRGTAQTGGQPQHF
V gene: TRBV6-5
clone size: few
J gene: TRBJ1-5
D gene: TRBD1

CDR3 DNA: TGTGCCAGCACCACGGGATCCGGCGAGCAGTACTTC
CDR3 protein: CASTTGSGEQYF
V gene: TRBV6-1
clone size: few
J gene: TRBJ2-7
D gene: NA

CDR3 DNA: TGCGCCAGCACTACGGACAGACCTAACTATGGCTACACCTTC
CDR3 protein: CASTTDRPNYGYTF
V gene: TRBV5-1
clone size: NA
J gene: TRBJ1-2
D gene: NA

CDR3 DNA: TGTGCCAGCAGCTCAACATTGAACAGGGGGCTTAACTATGGCTACACCTTC
CDR3 protein: CASSSTLNRGLNYGYTF
V gene: TRBV2
clone size: many
J gene: TRBJ1-2
D gene: TRBD1

CDR3 DNA: TGCAGTGCCCCGATACAGGGGAGCTCCTATAATTCACCCCTCCACTTT
CDR3 protein: CSAPIQGSSYNSPLHF
V gene: TRBV20-1
clone size: few
J gene: TRBJ1-6
D gene: TRBD1

CDR3 DNA: TGCGCCAGCAGCCCAGATAATGGTGGTGGAAACACCATATATTTT
CDR3 protein: CASSPDNGGGNTIYF
V gene: TRBV5-1
clone size: few
J gene: TRBJ1-3
D gene: NA

CDR3 DNA: TGTGCCAGCAGCTCTCTTGCGGTCTATGGCTACACCTTC
CDR3 protein: CASSSLAVYGYTF
V gene: TRBV28
clone size: NA
J gene: TRBJ1-2
D gene: NA

CDR3 DNA: TGTGCCACCCAACAGGCGGGCAATCAGCCCCAGCATTTT
CDR3 protein: CATQQAGNQPQHF
V gene: TRBV19
clone size: few
J gene: TRBJ1-5
D gene: NA

CDR3 DNA: TGCAGTGCCGGCGGACAGGGGGCCGTGATGGCCAAAAACATTCAGTACTTC
CDR3 protein: CSAGGQGAVMAKNIQYF
V gene: TRBV20-1
clone size: NA
J gene: TRBJ2-4
D gene: TRBD1

CDR3 DNA: TGTGCCAGCAGTGGACGGCAAGACCCCCAAGAGACCCAGTACTTC
CDR3 protein: CASSGRQDPQETQYF
V gene: TRBV27
clone size: NA
J gene: TRBJ2-5
D gene: NA

CDR3 DNA: TGCAGTGCTAGGCCGGGACAGGGAACCCGCGATGACACCGGGGAGCTGTTTTTT
CDR3 protein: CSARPGQGTRDDTGELFF
V gene: TRBV20-1
clone size: NA
J gene: TRBJ2-2
D gene: TRBD1

CDR3 DNA: TGTGCCAGCAGCCAAGATAGGGCCGGGAGGGCCGGAGAGACCCAGTACTTC
CDR3 protein: CASSQDRAGRAGETQYF
V gene: TRBV2
clone size: NA
J gene: TRBJ2-5
D gene: TRBD2

CDR3 DNA: TGTGCCAGCAGTATCCGTGGGACAGCTAACTATGGCTACACCTTC
CDR3 protein: CASSIRGTANYGYTF
V gene: TRBV27
clone size: NA
J gene: TRBJ1-2
D gene: TRBD1

CDR3 DNA: TGTGCCAGCAGCTCCTATATGATCTCTGGGGCCAACGTCCTGACTTTC
CDR3 protein: CASSSYMISGANVLTF
V gene: TRBV7-9
clone size: few
J gene: TRBJ2-6
D gene: NA

CDR3 DNA: TGCAGTGCTCCCCTGCAGCAGGGGATCTATGGCTACACCTTC
CDR3 protein: CSAPLQQGIYGYTF
V gene: TRBV20-1
clone size: NA
J gene: TRBJ1-2
D gene: NA

CDR3 DNA: TGTGCCAGCAGGAGACAGGGGTTGAACACTGAAGCTTTCTTT
CDR3 protein: CASRRQGLNTEAFF
V gene: TRBV6-1
clone size: few
J gene: TRBJ1-1
D gene: TRBD1

CDR3 DNA: TGTGCCAGCAGCTTAGTGAGGCATGGGCTAGCGGGAGCGTATCAGTACTTC
CDR3 protein: CASSLVRHGLAGAYQYF
V gene: TRBV11-2
clone size: NA
J gene: TRBJ2-4
D gene: TRBD2

CDR3 DNA: TGTGCCTGGAGCGAAAACACAGGCTTCTATGGCTACACCTTC
CDR3 protein: CAWSENTGFYGYTF
V gene: TRBV30
clone size: NA
J gene: TRBJ1-2
D gene: NA

CDR3 DNA: TGCAGCGTTGCTGTCGCGGGAGGGCCCGCCGAGCAGTTCTTC
CDR3 protein: CSVAVAGGPAEQFF
V gene: TRBV29-1
clone size: NA
J gene: TRBJ2-1
D gene: TRBD2

CDR3 DNA: TGTGCCAGCAGCGCCGCCACTAGCGGGAGGGCCAATGAGCAGTTCTTC
CDR3 protein: CASSAATSGRANEQFF
V gene: TRBV7-9
clone size: NA
J gene: TRBJ2-1
D gene: TRBD2

CDR3 DNA: TGTGCCTGGAGTACCGGTGATACGCAGTATTTT
CDR3 protein: CAWSTGDTQYF
V gene: TRBV30
clone size: NA
J gene: TRBJ2-3
D gene: NA

CDR3 DNA: TGTGCCAGCAGCCCAACCAGGGGCCCTGGAAACACCATATATTTT
CDR3 protein: CASSPTRGPGNTIYF
V gene: TRBV7-2
clone size: NA
J gene: TRBJ1-3
D gene: NA

CDR3 DNA: TGTGCCAGCAGCCAAGATAAAGTGACAGGGAATGAAAAACTGTTTTTT
CDR3 protein: CASSQDKVTGNEKLFF
V gene: TRBV3-1
clone size: NA
J gene: TRBJ1-4
D gene: TRBD1

CDR3 DNA: TGTGCCAGCAGTTTATACTGGGTCAGTCAGTATAGCAATCAGCCCCAGCATTTT
CDR3 protein: CASSLYWVSQYSNQPQHF
V gene: TRBV28
clone size: many
J gene: TRBJ1-5
D gene: NA

CDR3 DNA: TGTGCCAGCTCAGACGGACAGGGTGTCACTGAAGCTTTCTTT
CDR3 protein: CASSDGQGVTEAFF
V gene: TRBV12-3/TRBV12-4
clone size: many
J gene: TRBJ1-1
D gene: TRBD1

CDR3 DNA: TGTGCCATCAGTGACCAGGGGACCTACGAGCAGTACTTC
CDR3 protein: CAISDQGTYEQYF
V gene: TRBV10-3
clone size: NA
J gene: TRBJ2-7
D gene: NA

CDR3 DNA: TGTGCCAGCAGCTTAGTCTGGCGGGCCTACGAGCAGTACTTC
CDR3 protein: CASSLVWRAYEQYF
V gene: TRBV11-2
clone size: NA
J gene: TRBJ2-7
D gene: NA

CDR3 DNA: TGTGCCAGCAGTGATTTGGGACAGGGTTACGAGCAGTACTTC
CDR3 protein: CASSDLGQGYEQYF
V gene: TRBV6-2/TRBV6-3
clone size: NA
J gene: TRBJ2-7
D gene: TRBD1

CDR3 DNA: TGTGCCAGCAGTGGATTGGGCGGTCTGGTTTCCTACGAGCAGTACTTC
CDR3 protein: CASSGLGGLVSYEQYF
V gene: TRBV6-1
clone size: once
J gene: TRBJ2-7
D gene: NA

CDR3 DNA: TGTGCCAGCAGGGAACAGGGTTACGATCAGCCCCAGCATTTT
CDR3 protein: CASREQGYDQPQHF
V gene: TRBV28
clone size: NA
J gene: TRBJ1-5
D gene: NA

CDR3 DNA: TGTGCCAGCAGCTTAGCGAGGCTAGGGGACGAGCAGTACTTC
CDR3 protein: CASSLARLGDEQYF
V gene: TRBV7-9
clone size: NA
J gene: TRBJ2-7
D gene: NA

CDR3 DNA: TGCAGTGCCAAAACAGGGGGCTCGAGCTATGGCTACACCTTC
CDR3 protein: CSAKTGGSSYGYTF
V gene: TRBV20-1
clone size: NA
J gene: TRBJ1-2
D gene: TRBD1